What follows is one T cell receptor beta chain and its context. V lost 4 bases, J lost 0 bases, and 6 bases stayed unmatched. The germline gives CDR1 LGHNA, CDR2 YSLEER. This CDR3 contains 15 residues. The data originate from a study of shared T cell receptors in the human thymus. Profiled with immunoSEQ multiplex PCR; TCRdb holds only in-frame clones, not every one. The sample has hundreds of thousands of clones, around 87% seen once. These same data were also listed under a study on human thymus T cells.

The rearrangement uses TRBV4-3 and TRBJ2-7, with 7 bases aligning to TRBD2. This sequence was found in a boy less than two years old with a congenital heart defect. Sample: thymocytes. CDR3 amino acids: CASSLRREISYEQYF. CDR3 coding DNA: TGCGCCAGCAGCCTCCGGCGGGAGATCTCCTACGAGCAGTACTTC.